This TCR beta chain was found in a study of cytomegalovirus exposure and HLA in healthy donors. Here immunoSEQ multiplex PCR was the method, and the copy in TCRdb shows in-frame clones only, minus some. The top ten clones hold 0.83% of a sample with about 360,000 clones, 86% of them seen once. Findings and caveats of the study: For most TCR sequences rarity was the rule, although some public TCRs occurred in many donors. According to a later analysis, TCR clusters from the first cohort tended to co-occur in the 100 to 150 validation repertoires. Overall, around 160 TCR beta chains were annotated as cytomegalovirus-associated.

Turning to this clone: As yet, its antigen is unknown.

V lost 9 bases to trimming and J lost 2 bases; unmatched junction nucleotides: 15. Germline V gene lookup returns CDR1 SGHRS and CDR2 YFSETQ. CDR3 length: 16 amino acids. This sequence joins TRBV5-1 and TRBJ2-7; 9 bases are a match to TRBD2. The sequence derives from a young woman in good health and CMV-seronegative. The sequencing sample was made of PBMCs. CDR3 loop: CATTPQPASGAYEQYF. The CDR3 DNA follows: TGCGCCACCACCCCCCAGCCGGCTAGCGGGGCCTACGAGCAGTACTTC.